The 29 T cell receptor beta chains below all came from one sample that was sequenced in a study of patients and donors after allogeneic stem cell transplantation. Each CDR3 protein gets one entry after TCRdb re-called the RT-PCR reads with MiXCR. The data contain 90,000 to 130,000 distinct CDR3 sequences, around 38% of them singletons. Input material: blood, either unsorted or a sorted T cell fraction (not recorded which). The receptors derive from a human donor who was either an allogeneic HSCT recipient or a stem cell or donor lymphocyte infusion donor (not recorded which). It is not recorded whose cells these are; they may come from a transplant donor.

This clonotype was detected a few times. This chain links TRBV29-1 with TRBJ2-1, with 10 bases aligning to TRBD1. The V segment lost 1 base and the J segment 9 bases; nucleotides outside the gene matches: 6. CDR1 and CDR2 (germline): SQVTM, ANQGSEA. The length of the CDR3 is 14 residues. CDR3 bases: TGCAGCGTTGAAGGGGGGGACAGGGGATTTGAGCAGTTCTTC. Translating it yields CSVEGGDRGFEQFF.

This clonotype was found a few times. V gene TRBV25-1 combines with J gene TRBJ2-7; 9 nucleotides align to TRBD2. The CDR3 runs to 14 residues. Per the germline V gene, CDR1 is MGHDK and CDR2 is SYGVNS. V dropped 5 bases and J dropped 3; count of bases not matched to a gene: 5. The chain's CDR3 is CASSSSGTFYEQYF. The CDR3, as DNA: TGTGCCAGCAGTTCTAGCGGGACCTTCTACGAGCAGTACTTC.

CDR3 DNA: TGTGCCAGCAAAAGGGGCCCCTCCTACGAGCAGTACTTC. Encoded protein: CASKRGPSYEQYF. V and J are TRBV28 and TRBJ2-7, with D possibly TRBD1 on 5 matching bases. V lost 7 bases and J lost 0, with 10 bases in between. The CDR3 runs to 13 residues. CDR1 is MDHEN and CDR2 is SYDVKM in the germline V gene.

The CDR3 coding sequence is TGTGCCAGCAGCTCCTCGACTAGCGCCCTGCAGTACTTC. This translates into CASSSSTSALQYF. The gene calls are TRBV7-6 and TRBJ2-4, with TRBD2 matching over 8 bases. Germline V gene lookup returns CDR1 SGHVS and CDR2 FNYEAQ. CDR3 length equals 13 residues. With 4 bases clipped from V and 13 bases from J, the junction kept 9 bases outside the gene matches.

The rearrangement joins TRBV3-1 to TRBJ1-5; 9 positions agree with TRBD1. The CDR3 extends over 16 amino acids. Germline lookup yields CDR1 LGHDT and CDR2 YNNKEL (reference sequence). J gave up 4 bases and V 0 bases, and 4 bases lay outside the gene matches. The CDR3: CASSQDAGTGNQPQHF. DNA of the CDR3: TGTGCCAGCAGCCAAGACGCCGGGACAGGGAATCAGCCCCAGCATTTT.

The gene calls are TRBV27 and TRBJ1-1; TRBD1 matches at 7 bases. V lost 6 bases, J lost 0 bases, and 4 bases stayed unmatched. Germline CDR1 reads MNHEY; CDR2 reads SMNVEV (reference sequence). This CDR3 has 14 amino acids. The CDR3 nucleotides are TGTGCCAGCAGCTCCGGGACAGTGAACACTGAAGCTTTCTTT. It yields the protein CASSSGTVNTEAFF.

V and J are TRBV12-3 or TRBV12-4 and TRBJ2-3; D uncertain. Trimming removed 3 bases from V and 6 bases from J, with 10 bases in between. CDR3 length: 13 amino acids. CDR3 coding DNA: TGTGCCAGCAGTTTGAGTGGGTATGATACGCAGTATTTT. It translates to CASSLSGYDTQYF.

This rearrangement joins TRBV29-1 to TRBJ1-3; D is undetermined. CDR3 length: 12 amino acids. CDR1 SQVTM and CDR2 ANQGSEA come from the germline V gene. The V and J ends lost 3 bases and 2 bases respectively, with 5 bases between them. CDR3 protein: CSVEVPGNTIYF. The CDR3 bases are TGCAGCGTTGAGGTACCTGGAAACACCATATATTTT.

The chain uses TRBV12-3 or TRBV12-4 and TRBJ1-1; tentatively, D is TRBD1 (6 bases). The CDR3 runs to 14 residues. Trimming stripped 9 bases from V and 0 bases from J, with 14 bases between. The CDR3 is CASSVDRLNTEAFF. In DNA, the CDR3 is TGTGCCAGTTCCGTGGACAGATTGAACACTGAAGCTTTCTTT.

This chain uses TRBV6-6 with TRBJ2-1; D gene ambiguous. The CDR3 has 12 amino acids. Looked up from germline, CDR1 is MNHNY and CDR2 is SVGAGI (reference sequence). The V end lost 8 bases, the J end lost 8 bases, and 13 bases lay between the germline ends. As DNA, the CDR3 is TGTGCCAGCGGCCTATTCCCCTATGAGCAGTTCTTC. This codes for CASGLFPYEQFF.

This clonotype was seen more than once but under ten times. The gene calls are TRBV25-1 and TRBJ2-7; TRBD2 is a possible D gene (6 bases). This CDR3 comprises 12 residues. Per the germline V gene, CDR1 is MGHDK and CDR2 is SYGVNS. V was clipped by 4 bases and J by 6 bases, with 10 bases between them. CDR3 in amino acids: CASSAPRGEQYF. In DNA form, the CDR3 reads TGTGCCAGCAGTGCGCCGCGGGGCGAGCAGTACTTC.

This clonotype turned up a few times. The chain recombines TRBV25-1 with TRBJ2-5, with 7 bases that match TRBD2. The V segment lost 10 bases and the J segment 4 bases; nucleotides outside the gene matches: 12. The germline V gene encodes CDR1 MGHDK and CDR2 SYGVNS. This CDR3 region has 14 residues. The CDR3 sequence: CATTPGGKRETQYF. The CDR3 DNA follows: TGTGCCACCACCCCGGGGGGTAAAAGAGAGACCCAGTACTTC.

The sample holds a few counts of this clonotype. The chain recombines TRBV3-1 with TRBJ1-4; D unresolved. Germline V CDR1 and CDR2: LGHDT, YNNKEL (reference sequence). The germline V and J ends were trimmed by 2 bases and 4 bases, with 11 bases remaining between them. The CDR3 spans 15 residues. The DNA for the CDR3 is TGTGCCAGCAGCCAATCCCCGGGGATTAATGAAAAACTGTTTTTT. Translating gives CASSQSPGINEKLFF.

This clonotype was picked up a small number of times. The V and J genes are TRBV6-2 or TRBV6-3 and TRBJ1-5; D is unresolved. V lost 6 bases, J lost 2 bases, and 5 bases lay in between. CDR3 length: 12 amino acids. CDR1 is MNHEY, CDR2 SVGEGT, per germline. CDR3 nucleotide sequence: TGTGCCAGCAGACCGGGCAATCAGCCCCAGCATTTT. The encoded protein is CASRPGNQPQHF.

This clonotype has more than one count but fewer than ten. This chain uses TRBV4-3 with TRBJ2-2; 7 nucleotides align to TRBD2. The CDR3 is 15 residues long. The V segment lost 4 bases and the J segment 2 bases; nucleotides outside the gene matches: 4. From germline, CDR1 is LGHNA and CDR2 YSLEER. The CDR3 loop is CASSPWTRNTGELFF. The CDR3 coding sequence is TGCGCCAGCAGCCCTTGGACTAGAAACACCGGGGAGCTGTTTTTT.

The chain couples TRBV6-5 to TRBJ1-1; D might be TRBD1 (5 bases). Trimming pared 8 bases from V and 4 bases from J, leaving 17 bases between. Germline values: CDR1 MNHEY, CDR2 SVGAGI. The CDR3 is 14 residues long. The CDR3 reads CASQMRGVRTEAFF. CDR3 sequence (DNA): TGTGCCAGCCAAATGAGGGGCGTGCGCACTGAAGCTTTCTTT.

The chain uses TRBV15 and TRBJ1-5; 7 bases agree with TRBD1. From germline, CDR1 is LNHNV and CDR2 YYDKDF (reference sequence). Unmatched junction bases numbered 8, after V lost 3 bases and J lost 6 bases. The CDR3 loop spans 15 amino acids. DNA for the CDR3: TGTGCCACCAGCAGGGCAAGACAGGGAACTCAGCCCCAGCATTTT. Protein: CATSRARQGTQPQHF. The full variable domain, in which reference TRBV15 and TRBJ1-5 provide the parts outside the CDR3, is DAMVIQNPRYQVTQFGKPVTLSCSQTLNHNVMYWYQQKSSQAPKLLFHYYDKDFNNEADTPDNFQSRRPNTSFCFLDIRSPGLGDTAMYLCATSRARQGTQPQHFGDGTRLSIL.

V gene TRBV9 combines with J gene TRBJ1-1, with D unresolved. The length of the CDR3 is 13 residues. Per germline, CDR1 SGDLS and CDR2 YYNGEE. The germline V and J ends were trimmed by 4 bases and 4 bases, with 11 bases remaining between them. The CDR3 sequence: CASSPLVSTEAFF. The DNA of the CDR3 is TGTGCCAGCAGCCCTCTAGTGAGCACTGAAGCTTTCTTT.

This chain links TRBV12-3 or TRBV12-4 with TRBJ1-3; D is perhaps TRBD1 (5 bases). This CDR3 has 13 residues. With 3 bases removed from V and 7 bases from J, the gap between germline ends came to 10 bases. CDR3 sequence reads: CASSFKGMNTIYF. In DNA, the CDR3 is TGTGCCAGCAGTTTTAAGGGGATGAACACCATATATTTT.

V and J are TRBV6-2 or TRBV6-3 and TRBJ2-7, with 8 positions matching TRBD2. V shed 8 bases, J shed 2 bases, and the junction held 11 bases outside the gene matches. The germline V gene encodes CDR1 MNHEY and CDR2 SVGEGT. The CDR3 has 15 residues. The CDR3 DNA is TGTGCCAGCGCTCCGTCCCCCGGGAGGGCCTACGAGCAGTACTTC. Translating gives CASAPSPGRAYEQYF.

The chain recombines TRBV12-3 or TRBV12-4 with TRBJ1-6; D perhaps matches TRBD1 (5 bases). The V and J ends lost 7 bases and 7 bases respectively, with 11 bases between them. The CDR3 is 13 residues long. DNA for the CDR3: TGTGCCAGCACTCTTGACAGAAATTCACCCCTCCACTTT. Protein: CASTLDRNSPLHF.

This clonotype was observed a handful of times. V is TRBV20-1 and J is TRBJ2-1; D may be TRBD1 (5 bases). The CDR3 loop spans 11 amino acids. Germline assignment: CDR1 DFQATT and CDR2 SNEGSKA (reference sequence). Trimming took 3 bases from V and 10 from J, leaving 10 bases between them. The CDR3 sequence is CSASRQSEQFF. Here the CDR3 DNA reads TGCAGTGCTAGCAGACAGAGCGAGCAGTTCTTC.

This clonotype was seen a handful of times. The chain couples TRBV4-2 to TRBJ1-6; D remains unclear. Germline loops: CDR1 LGHNA, CDR2 YNFKEQ. V was clipped by 0 bases and J by 4 bases, with 7 bases between them. The CDR3 loop spans 15 amino acids. The CDR3 loop reads CASSQDPAYNSPLHF. CDR3 DNA sequence: TGTGCCAGCAGCCAAGATCCAGCGTATAATTCACCCCTCCACTTT.

CDR3 coding DNA: TGTGCCAGCAGCTCCCTGGGGGCCGCGAACACCGGGGAGCTGTTTTTT. It translates to CASSSLGAANTGELFF. V gene TRBV9 combines with J gene TRBJ2-2; maybe TRBD1 (6 bases). Looked up from germline, CDR1 is SGDLS and CDR2 is YYNGEE. V was clipped by 4 bases and J by 0 bases, with 13 bases between them. This CDR3 comprises 16 residues.

V usage is TRBV6-1 and J usage is TRBJ2-3, with D possibly TRBD2 on 6 matching bases. CDR1 and CDR2 from the germline V gene are MNHNS and SASEGT. This CDR3 contains 14 residues. Trimming stripped 7 bases from V and 3 bases from J, with 14 bases between. CDR3 amino acids: CASTGEAETDTQYF. CDR3 DNA: TGTGCCAGCACCGGGGAGGCCGAAACAGATACGCAGTATTTT.

Only a few counts were recorded for this clonotype. V and J are TRBV4-3 and TRBJ2-3; 8 nucleotides agree with TRBD2. V was clipped by 4 bases and J by 8 bases; unmatched bases: 2. From germline, CDR1 is LGHNA and CDR2 YSLEER. The CDR3 runs 12 residues. Here the CDR3 reads CASSLSGGTQYF. CDR3 sequence (DNA): TGCGCCAGCAGCCTCAGCGGGGGTACGCAGTATTTT.

This chain links TRBV24-1 with TRBJ1-5; weak D call: TRBD1 (5 bases). CDR3 length equals 13 residues. V was shortened by 9 bases and J by 5 bases, with 13 bases between the two germline ends. CDR1 and CDR2 from the germline V gene are KGHDR and SFDVKD. This CDR3 reads CATGGLGDQPQHF. In nucleotides, the CDR3 is TGTGCCACCGGCGGTTTGGGGGATCAGCCCCAGCATTTT.

The CDR3 nucleotides are TGTGCCAGCAGCCGTCCTTTTCAGGGCGGCACCGGGGAGCTGTTTTTT. Protein: CASSRPFQGGTGELFF. The J gene is TRBJ2-2, the V gene TRBV5-4; D might be TRBD1 (5 bases). Trimming left V 4 bases short and J 4 bases short, with 17 bases between. The CDR3 runs to 16 residues. The germline V gene has CDR1 SGHNT and CDR2 YYREEE (reference sequence).

This clonotype was seen a few times. This chain connects TRBV7-9 to TRBJ2-5; 10 bases match TRBD1. Germline loops: CDR1 SEHNR, CDR2 FQNEAQ (reference sequence). This CDR3 is 15 amino acids long. After removal of 1 base from V and 1 base from J, the junction contained 0 bases not matched to a gene. The CDR3 coding sequence is TGTGCCAGCAGCTTAGGGACAGGGGGCCAAGAGACCCAGTACTTC. Its protein product is CASSLGTGGQETQYF.